Below, 9 T cell receptor beta chains from the same sample are listed, as sequenced in a study of cytomegalovirus exposure and HLA in healthy donors. The PCR had 60 Vbeta and 13 Jbeta primers. TCRdb keeps only in-frame clones here, not all; method: immunoSEQ multiplex PCR. The table records 90,000 to 120,000 clones, roughly 82% of them present only once. What was sequenced was PBMCs. Receptor source: a woman aged 18-30 years in good health and CMV-seronegative.

The chain employs TRBV5-1 and TRBJ1-2; D is ambiguous. Germline CDR1 reads SGHRS; CDR2 reads YFSETQ. The CDR3 extends over 10 amino acids. V was cut by 0 bases and J by 10 bases, with 4 bases left in between. The CDR3 DNA sequence: TGCGCCAGCAGCTTGGCGGTCTACACCTTC. Its protein is CASSLAVYTF.

The rearrangement uses TRBV7-6 and TRBJ2-5, with 7 bases matching TRBD2. The CDR3 consists of 14 residues. V was clipped by 4 bases and J by 9 bases; unmatched bases: 11. The germline CDR1 and CDR2 sequences are SGHVS and FNYEAQ. CDR3 protein: CASSSNREVRAQYF. CDR3 coding DNA: TGTGCCAGCAGCTCAAACCGGGAGGTCCGGGCCCAGTACTTC.

The genes are TRBV7-3 and TRBJ2-3; possible D gene TRBD2, 5 bases. Trimming removed 1 base from V and 2 bases from J, with 10 bases in between. The length of the CDR3 is 15 residues. Germline loops: CDR1 SGHTA, CDR2 FQGTGA. CDR3 coding DNA: TGTGCCAGCAGCTTAATGCCGGGGTTCACAGATACGCAGTATTTT. This gives the protein CASSLMPGFTDTQYF.

This chain uses TRBV7-3 with TRBJ1-2; 8 bases match TRBD1. The V gene end was trimmed by 4 bases and the J gene end by 8 bases; junction bases not matched to a gene: 6. The CDR3 is 13 residues long. CDR1 and CDR2 (germline): SGHTA, FQGTGA. The CDR3 reads CASSSTGVGGYTF. Here the CDR3 DNA reads TGTGCCAGCAGCTCGACAGGGGTCGGCGGCTACACCTTC.

DNA of the CDR3: TGTGCCAGCAGCCAAATACAGGGTACTGAAGCTTTCTTT. Translating it yields CASSQIQGTEAFF. This chain connects TRBV7-3 to TRBJ1-1, with a possible D match to TRBD1 (6 bases). This CDR3 is built from 13 residues. CDR1 and CDR2 from the germline V gene are SGHTA and FQGTGA. V was shortened by 5 bases and J by 5 bases, with 12 bases between the two germline ends. The variable domain in full, with the rest retrieved from reference TRBV7-3 and TRBJ1-1, is GAGVSQTPSNKVTEKGKYVELRCDPISGHTALYWYRQSLGQGPEFLIYFQGTGAADDSGLPNDRFFAVRPEGSVSTLKIQRTERGDSAVYLCASSQIQGTEAFFGQGTRLTVV.

The gene calls are TRBV7-9 and TRBJ2-1; TRBD2 matches 9 bases. This CDR3 is 16 amino acids long. Germline CDR1 reads SEHNR; CDR2 reads FQNEAQ (reference sequence). Unmatched junction bases numbered 6, after V lost 4 bases and J lost 2 bases. CDR3 sequence reads: CASSSRPSGAYNEQFF. CDR3 nucleotides: TGTGCCAGCAGCTCGAGACCTAGCGGGGCCTACAATGAGCAGTTCTTC.

The chain joins TRBV4-1 to TRBJ1-1; perhaps TRBD1 as D (5 bases). The CDR3 length is 13 residues. V lost 6 bases to trimming and J lost 4 bases, with 12 bases between them. Germline V lookup: CDR1 MGHRA, CDR2 YSYEKL. DNA of the CDR3: TGCGCCAGCAGTTACAGGCGCGGCACTGAAGCTTTCTTT. Its protein is CASSYRRGTEAFF.

The V gene is TRBV19, the J gene TRBJ2-5, with 9 bases that match TRBD2. This CDR3 contains 14 residues. The V gene's germline CDR1 is LNHDA and CDR2 SQIVND (reference sequence). Losses at the gene ends were 8 bases for V and 5 bases for J; bases not matched to a gene: 9. The CDR3: CASSTAGGDETQYF. CDR3 nucleotides: TGTGCCAGTTCGACGGCGGGAGGGGATGAGACCCAGTACTTC.

The V gene is TRBV6-5, the J gene TRBJ2-1; unclear D gene. Germline V gene data show CDR1 as MNHEY and CDR2 as SVGAGI. This CDR3 is 15 amino acids long. V was pared by 3 bases and J by 0 bases, with 9 bases between. The CDR3 region has the DNA TGTGCCAGCAGTTATGACCGGAGCTCCTACAATGAGCAGTTCTTC. As protein: CASSYDRSSYNEQFF.